A single sample is the source of the 18 T cell receptor beta chains below, sequenced in a study of T-cell memory formation after mild COVID-19. MiXCR, applied by TCRdb to the 5' RACE reads, yields one record per CDR3 protein. This sample has 98,000 or so distinct CDR3 sequences, with roughly a sixth found just once. The sequencing input was PBMCs or a T cell subset sorted from them (not recorded which). The receptors derive from a man between 18 and 35 years old who had mild COVID-19 (a few samples of this study predate the infection). Cell type and time point are not known.

This clonotype was seen more than once but under ten times. The chain couples TRBV6-5 to TRBJ1-1, with D hard to call. The CDR3 runs to 12 residues. With 2 bases removed from V and 7 bases from J, the gap between germline ends came to 8 bases. In germline, CDR1 is MNHEY, CDR2 SVGAGI. Here the CDR3 DNA reads TGTGCCAGCAGTTACAGCGGCGTTGAAGCTTTCTTT. Translation gives CASSYSGVEAFF.

This clonotype occurred a few times. The gene calls are TRBV6-2 or TRBV6-3 and TRBJ2-4; D unresolved. CDR3 size: 17 residues. Trimming shortened V by 6 bases and J by 2 bases, and 20 bases separated the two germline ends. Germline V CDR1 and CDR2: MNHEY, SVGEGT. CDR3 nucleotide sequence: TGTGCCAGCAGATCCGGGCTCACTCTCTTTTCCAAAAACATTCAGTACTTC. It specifies CASRSGLTLFSKNIQYF.

The gene calls are TRBV7-8 and TRBJ1-5, with a tentative D call TRBD1 (6 bases). The CDR3 spans 16 residues. Per the germline V gene, CDR1 is SGHVS and CDR2 is FQNEAQ. The germline V and J ends were trimmed by 1 base and 4 bases, with 14 bases remaining between them. This CDR3 reads CASSLVGADGNQPQHF. CDR3 bases: TGTGCCAGCAGCTTAGTGGGGGCGGACGGAAATCAGCCCCAGCATTTT. Drawing the rest from reference TRBV7-8 and TRBJ1-5, the complete variable domain is GAGVSQSPRYKVAKRGQDVALRCDPISGHVSLFWYQQALGQGPEFLTYFQNEAQLDKSGLPSDRFFAERPEGSVSTLKIQRTQQEDSAVYLCASSLVGADGNQPQHFGDGTRLSIL.

A few counts support this clonotype. The chain uses TRBV5-6 and TRBJ2-3; D is unresolved. The CDR3 totals 14 residues. V lost 4 bases and J 3 bases, leaving 12 bases between the germline ends. In germline, CDR1 is SGHDT, CDR2 YYEEEE. This chain's CDR3 is CASSTRSVTDTQYF. CDR3 bases: TGTGCCAGCAGCACCCGGTCGGTGACAGATACGCAGTATTTT.

The chain links TRBV4-2 to TRBJ2-2; D possibly matches TRBD1 or TRBD2 (5 bases each). The CDR3 runs to 16 residues. V gave up 1 base and J gave up 4 bases, with 13 bases separating them. The germline gives CDR1 LGHNA, CDR2 YNFKEQ. CDR3 sequence: CASSQVKGSGTGELFF. CDR3 nucleotides: TGTGCCAGCAGCCAAGTTAAGGGGAGTGGCACCGGGGAGCTGTTTTTT.

V is TRBV18 and J is TRBJ1-5; D remains unclear. Germline CDR1 is KGHSH and CDR2 is LQKENI. This CDR3 contains 13 residues. The V end lost 0 bases, the J end lost 6 bases, and 6 bases lay between the germline ends. In DNA form, the CDR3 reads TGTGCCAGCTCACCACCCGCAGGTCAGCCCCAGCATTTT. Amino acids: CASSPPAGQPQHF. The whole variable domain, filled in from reference TRBV18 and TRBJ1-5, reads NAGVMQNPRHLVRRRGQEARLRCSPMKGHSHVYWYRQLPEEGLKFMVYLQKENIIDESGMPKERFSAEFPKEGPSILRIQQVVRGDSAAYFCASSPPAGQPQHFGDGTRLSIL.

The chain couples TRBV9 to TRBJ1-6; D possibly corresponds to TRBD1 (5 bases). The CDR3 sequence is 16 residues long. Germline V CDR1 and CDR2: SGDLS, YYNGEE. Between the trimmed V and J ends, which lost 0 bases and 7 bases, there was a span of 14 bases. The chain's CDR3 is CASSVVPGDGNSPLHF. The CDR3 DNA reads TGTGCCAGCAGCGTAGTACCCGGGGACGGCAATTCACCCCTCCACTTT.

This clonotype was picked up a small number of times. The CDR3 region is CASSGDARYEQYF. The CDR3 nucleotides read TGTGCCAGCTCCGGGGACGCTCGCTACGAGCAGTACTTC. The chain employs TRBV18 and TRBJ2-7, with D tentatively TRBD1 or TRBD2 (5 bases each). The CDR3 length is 13 residues. Trimming left V 6 bases short and J 3 bases short, with 12 bases between. Germline V gene lookup returns CDR1 KGHSH and CDR2 LQKENI. The entire variable domain, with the rest obtained from reference TRBV18 and TRBJ2-7, is as follows: NAGVMQNPRHLVRRRGQEARLRCSPMKGHSHVYWYRQLPEEGLKFMVYLQKENIIDESGMPKERFSAEFPKEGPSILRIQQVVRGDSAAYFCASSGDARYEQYFGPGTRLTVT.

This chain connects TRBV7-8 to TRBJ2-3; the D is unclear. The CDR3 has 15 residues. Per the germline V gene, CDR1 is SGHVS and CDR2 is FQNEAQ. The V and J ends lost 1 base and 4 bases respectively, with 12 bases between them. This chain's CDR3 is CASSLVFSRADTQYF. CDR3 coding DNA: TGTGCCAGCAGCTTAGTCTTTAGTAGGGCAGATACGCAGTATTTT.

This CDR3 reads CASSLEGKGYETQYF. The DNA for the CDR3 is TGTGCCAGCAGCTTGGAAGGAAAGGGGTATGAGACCCAGTACTTC. The chain uses TRBV5-5 and TRBJ2-5; TRBD1 is a possible D gene (5 bases). Germline CDR1 reads SGHKS; CDR2 reads YYEKEE (reference sequence). Between the trimmed V and J ends, which lost 0 bases and 5 bases, there was a span of 14 bases. The CDR3 has 15 residues.

This clonotype was seen a few times. The V call is TRBV7-2, the J call TRBJ1-5, with 7 bases aligning to TRBD1. J was trimmed by 4 bases and V by 4 bases; bases with no gene match: 4. The CDR3 extends over 14 amino acids. Germline lookup yields CDR1 SGHTA and CDR2 FQGNSA. The CDR3 DNA reads as TGTGCCAGCAGCTCCGAACAGGGGAATCAGCCCCAGCATTTT. This gives the protein CASSSEQGNQPQHF.

This clonotype was picked up a small number of times. CDR3 bases: TGTGCCAGCGCGGGCCCTCGTCGTTCACCCCTCCACTTT. Its protein is CASAGPRRSPLHF. The chain employs TRBV6-2 or TRBV6-3 and TRBJ1-6; D is ambiguous. This CDR3 contains 13 residues. Per the germline V gene, CDR1 is MNHEY and CDR2 is SVGEGT. Trimming cost V 8 bases and J 9 bases, with 14 bases left between them.

This clonotype showed up just a few times. The chain has TRBV6-2 or TRBV6-3 and TRBJ2-5; TRBD2 matches 7 bases. The germline CDR1 and CDR2 sequences are MNHEY and SVGEGT. The CDR3 is made up of 11 amino acids. Trimming removed 7 bases from V and 9 bases from J; junction bases left unmatched: 5. The CDR3 sequence: CASNQGGSQYF. DNA of the CDR3: TGTGCCAGCAATCAGGGAGGGTCCCAGTACTTC.

This clonotype was found a few times. The junction differs from germline at one of its ends, possibly a read error. The V and J genes are TRBV4-1 and TRBJ2-5, with D uncertain. This CDR3 has 15 residues. Germline CDR1 and CDR2: MGHRA and YSYEKL. This CDR3 reads CASTQESAIQETQYF. The CDR3 nucleotides read TGCGCCAGCACCCAAGAGTCGGCTATCCAAGAGACCCAGTACTTC.

The chain is built from TRBV12-3 or TRBV12-4 and TRBJ1-4; D perhaps matches TRBD1 (5 bases). This CDR3 region has 15 residues. Trimming cost V 4 bases and J 7 bases, with 16 bases left between them. The CDR3 DNA sequence: TGTGCCAGCAGTTCGAGGCGACAGAGATCTGAAAAACTGTTTTTT. Its protein product is CASSSRRQRSEKLFF.

This clonotype was counted many times. The chain is built from TRBV10-3 and TRBJ2-4; 8 nucleotides match TRBD2. V shed 10 bases, J shed 10 bases, and the junction held 15 bases outside the gene matches. The length of the CDR3 is 14 residues. Germline-derived CDR1 and CDR2 are ENHRY and SYGVKD. The CDR3 DNA reads as TGTGCCACGGGACTAGACCTCGCCGGGGGGATTCAGTACTTC. The encoded protein is CATGLDLAGGIQYF.

The rearrangement links TRBV20-1 to TRBJ2-1; the match to TRBD2 covers 8 bases. The CDR3 consists of 14 residues. The V segment lost 5 bases and the J segment 4 bases; nucleotides outside the gene matches: 7. Germline CDR1 DFQATT, CDR2 SNEGSKA (reference sequence). CDR3 residues: CSARSGGPYNEQFF. In nucleotides, the CDR3 is TGCAGTGCTCGAAGCGGGGGCCCTTACAATGAGCAGTTCTTC.

This clonotype was observed a handful of times. The chain joins TRBV12-3 or TRBV12-4 to TRBJ2-1; D uncertain. The CDR3 loop spans 13 amino acids. V was clipped by 5 bases and J by 13 bases, with 18 bases between them. The CDR3 DNA reads as TGTGCCAGCAGTCTCAATCGGCCGATGGGCCAGTTCTTC. This codes for CASSLNRPMGQFF.